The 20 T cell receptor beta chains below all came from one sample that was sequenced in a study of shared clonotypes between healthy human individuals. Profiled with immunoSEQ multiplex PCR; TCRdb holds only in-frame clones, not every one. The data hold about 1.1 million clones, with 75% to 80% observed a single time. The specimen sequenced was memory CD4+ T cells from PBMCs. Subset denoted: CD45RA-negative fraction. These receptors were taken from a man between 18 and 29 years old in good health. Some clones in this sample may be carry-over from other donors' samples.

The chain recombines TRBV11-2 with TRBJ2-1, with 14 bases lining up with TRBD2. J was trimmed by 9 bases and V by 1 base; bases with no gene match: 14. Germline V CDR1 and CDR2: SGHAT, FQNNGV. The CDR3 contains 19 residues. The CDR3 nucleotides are TGTGCCAGCAGCTTAGGATCCCTTCTGGAGACTAGCGGGAGGGTTGAGCAGTTCTTC. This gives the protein CASSLGSLLETSGRVEQFF.

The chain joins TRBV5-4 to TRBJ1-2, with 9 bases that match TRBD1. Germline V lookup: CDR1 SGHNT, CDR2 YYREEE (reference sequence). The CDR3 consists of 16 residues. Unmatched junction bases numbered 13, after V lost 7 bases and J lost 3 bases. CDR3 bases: TGTGCCAGCCGTCAGGGACAGGGAAGGTTTGACTATGGCTACACCTTC. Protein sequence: CASRQGQGRFDYGYTF.

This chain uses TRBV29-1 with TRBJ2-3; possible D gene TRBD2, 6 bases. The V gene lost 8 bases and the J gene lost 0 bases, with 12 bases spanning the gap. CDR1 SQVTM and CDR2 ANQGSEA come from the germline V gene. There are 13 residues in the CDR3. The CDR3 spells CSHGGGSTDTQYF. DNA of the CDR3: TGCAGCCACGGTGGAGGGAGCACAGATACGCAGTATTTT.

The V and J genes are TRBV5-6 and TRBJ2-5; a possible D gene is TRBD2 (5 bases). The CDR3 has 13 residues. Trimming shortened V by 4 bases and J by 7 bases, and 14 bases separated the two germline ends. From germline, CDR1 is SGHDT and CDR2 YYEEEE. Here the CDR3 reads CASSPNLRGTQYF. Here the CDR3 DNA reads TGTGCCAGCAGCCCCAACCTCCGGGGGACCCAGTACTTC. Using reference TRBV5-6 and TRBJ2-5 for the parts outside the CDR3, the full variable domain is DAGVTQSPTHLIKTRGQQVTLRCSPKSGHDTVSWYQQALGQGPQFIFQYYEEEERQRGNFPDRFSGHQFPNYSSELNVNALLLGDSALYLCASSPNLRGTQYFGPGTRLLVL.

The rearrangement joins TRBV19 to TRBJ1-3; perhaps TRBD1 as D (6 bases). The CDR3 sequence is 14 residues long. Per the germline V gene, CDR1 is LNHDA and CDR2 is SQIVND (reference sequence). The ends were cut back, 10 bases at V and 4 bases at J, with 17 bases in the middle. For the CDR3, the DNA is TGTGCCACTCTCTTGGTAGGACAGGGAAACACCATATATTTT. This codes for CATLLVGQGNTIYF. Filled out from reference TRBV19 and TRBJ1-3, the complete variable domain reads DGGITQSPKYLFRKEGQNVTLSCEQNLNHDAMYWYRQDPGQGLRLIYYSQIVNDFQKGDIAEGYSVSREKKESFPLTVTSAQKNPTAFYLCATLLVGQGNTIYFGEGSWLTVV.

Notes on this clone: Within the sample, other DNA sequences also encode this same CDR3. Here the CDR3 DNA reads TGCGCCAGCAGCCCCCTGACTAGCGGGAGGAACACCGGGGAGCTGTTTTTT. Its translation is CASSPLTSGRNTGELFF. V gene TRBV4-1 combines with J gene TRBJ2-2, with 12 positions matching TRBD2. Germline loops: CDR1 MGHRA, CDR2 YSYEKL. The CDR3 totals 17 residues. The V and J ends lost 4 bases and 1 base, in that order; junction bases with no gene match: 4.

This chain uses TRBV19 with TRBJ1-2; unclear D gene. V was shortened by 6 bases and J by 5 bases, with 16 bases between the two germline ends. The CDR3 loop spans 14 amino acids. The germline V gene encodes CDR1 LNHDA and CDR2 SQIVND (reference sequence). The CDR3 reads CASSLDAWLYGYTF. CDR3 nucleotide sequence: TGTGCCAGTAGCTTGGACGCGTGGTTATATGGCTACACCTTC.

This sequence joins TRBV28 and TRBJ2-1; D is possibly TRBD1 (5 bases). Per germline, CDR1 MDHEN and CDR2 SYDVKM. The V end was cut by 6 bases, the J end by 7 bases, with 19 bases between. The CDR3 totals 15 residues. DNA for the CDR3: TGTGCCAGCAGCCCCCCCGGCAGGGTTCAGAATGAGCAGTTCTTC. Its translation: CASSPPGRVQNEQFF.

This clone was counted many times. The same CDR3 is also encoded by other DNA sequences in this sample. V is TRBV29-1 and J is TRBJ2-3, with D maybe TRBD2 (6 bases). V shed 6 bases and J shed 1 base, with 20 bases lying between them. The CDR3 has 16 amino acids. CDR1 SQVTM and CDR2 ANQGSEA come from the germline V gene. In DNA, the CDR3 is TGCAGCGTGGAGGGAACAGCGAGGGCTGGCACAGATACGCAGTATTTT. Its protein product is CSVEGTARAGTDTQYF.

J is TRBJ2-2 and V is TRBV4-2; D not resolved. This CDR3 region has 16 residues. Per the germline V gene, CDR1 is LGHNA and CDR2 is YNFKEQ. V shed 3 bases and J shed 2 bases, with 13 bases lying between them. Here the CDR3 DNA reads TGTGCCAGCAGCCACGTAAGCCCGGTCAACACCGGGGAGCTGTTTTTT. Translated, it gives CASSHVSPVNTGELFF.

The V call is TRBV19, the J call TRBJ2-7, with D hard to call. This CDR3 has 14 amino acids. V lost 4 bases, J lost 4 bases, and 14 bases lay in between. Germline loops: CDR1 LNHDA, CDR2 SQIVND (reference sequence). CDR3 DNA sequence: TGTGCCAGTAGTACCCAACCAAATAGATACGAGCAGTACTTC. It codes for CASSTQPNRYEQYF.

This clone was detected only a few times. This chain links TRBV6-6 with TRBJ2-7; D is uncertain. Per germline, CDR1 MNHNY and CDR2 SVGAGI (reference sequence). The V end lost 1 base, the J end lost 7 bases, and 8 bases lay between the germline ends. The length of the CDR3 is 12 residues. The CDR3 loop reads CASSYYGGEQYF. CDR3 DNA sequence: TGTGCCAGCAGTTACTACGGTGGGGAGCAGTACTTC.

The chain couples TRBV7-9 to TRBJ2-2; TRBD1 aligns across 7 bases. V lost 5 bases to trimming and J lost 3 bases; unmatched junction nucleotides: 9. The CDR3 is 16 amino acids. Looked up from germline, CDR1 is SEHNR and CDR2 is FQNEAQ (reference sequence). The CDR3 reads CASSADRVAYTGELFF. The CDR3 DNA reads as TGTGCCAGCAGCGCCGACAGGGTAGCGTACACCGGGGAGCTGTTTTTT.

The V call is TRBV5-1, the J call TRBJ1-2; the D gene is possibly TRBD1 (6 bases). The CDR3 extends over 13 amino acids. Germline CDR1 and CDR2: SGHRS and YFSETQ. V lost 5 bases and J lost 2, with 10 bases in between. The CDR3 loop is CASRPDRNYGYTF. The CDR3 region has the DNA TGCGCCAGCAGACCCGACAGGAACTATGGCTACACCTTC.

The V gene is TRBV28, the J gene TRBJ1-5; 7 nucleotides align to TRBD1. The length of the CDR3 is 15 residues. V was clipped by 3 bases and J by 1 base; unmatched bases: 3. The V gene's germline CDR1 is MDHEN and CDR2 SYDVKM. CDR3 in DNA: TGTGCCAGCAGTTTTTCAGGGGGAAGCAATCAGCCCCAGCATTTT. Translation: CASSFSGGSNQPQHF.

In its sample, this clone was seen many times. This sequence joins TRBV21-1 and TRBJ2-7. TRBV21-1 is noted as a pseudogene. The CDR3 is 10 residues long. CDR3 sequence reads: CASSAREQYF. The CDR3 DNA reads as TGTGCCAGCAGCGCCCGCGAGCAGTACTTC.

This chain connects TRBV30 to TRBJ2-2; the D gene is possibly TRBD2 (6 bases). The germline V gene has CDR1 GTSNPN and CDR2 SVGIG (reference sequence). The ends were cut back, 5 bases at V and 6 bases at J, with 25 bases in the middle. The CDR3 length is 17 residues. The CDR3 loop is CAWPGVGGTPFSGELFF. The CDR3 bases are TGTGCCTGGCCTGGGGTTGGGGGGACCCCCTTCTCCGGGGAGCTGTTTTTT.

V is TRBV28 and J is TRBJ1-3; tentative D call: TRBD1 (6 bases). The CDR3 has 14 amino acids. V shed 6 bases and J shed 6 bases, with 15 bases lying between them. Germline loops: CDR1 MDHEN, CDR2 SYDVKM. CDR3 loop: CASSWTQGLNTIYF. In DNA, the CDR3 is TGTGCCAGCAGCTGGACACAGGGTCTAAACACCATATATTTT.

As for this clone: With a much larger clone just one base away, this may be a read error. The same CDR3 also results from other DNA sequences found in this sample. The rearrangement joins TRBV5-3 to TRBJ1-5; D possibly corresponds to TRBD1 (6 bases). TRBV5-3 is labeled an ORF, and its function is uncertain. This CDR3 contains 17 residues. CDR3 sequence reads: CARSPPGGRTSNQPQHF. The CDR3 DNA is TGCGCCAGAAGCCCGCCGGGGGGGCGGACTAGCAATCAGCCCCAGCATTTT.

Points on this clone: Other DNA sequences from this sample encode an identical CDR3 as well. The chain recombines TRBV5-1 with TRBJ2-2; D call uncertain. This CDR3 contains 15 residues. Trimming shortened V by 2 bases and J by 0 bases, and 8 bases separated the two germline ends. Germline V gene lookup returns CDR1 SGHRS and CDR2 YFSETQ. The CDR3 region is CASSLVSANTGELFF. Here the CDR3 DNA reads TGCGCCAGCAGCTTAGTAAGCGCGAACACCGGGGAGCTGTTTTTT.